This TCR beta chain was sequenced during a study of T cells in women clearing cervical HPV infection. The overall study: With HLA typing for only a few women, HLA confounding remains possible.

The CDR3 length is 15 residues. Germline loops: CDR1 MNHEY, CDR2 SVGEGT. V was pared by 5 bases and J by 0 bases, with 3 bases of the junction left unmatched. TCRdb's copy holds only in-frame clones and misses some; the assay was immunoSEQ multiplex PCR. Its listing shows about 46,000 clones. Concerning this clone itself: Its antigen is undetermined. The sequenced fragment ends 3 residues before the CDR3 boundary, so the rest is inferred from the germline J gene.

Study-level points and caveats: Repertoire richness, not evenness, was significantly elevated in CIN3+ cases versus controls.

V is TRBV6-2 or TRBV6-3 and J is TRBJ1-2, with 10 bases fitting TRBD1. This TCR derives from a woman between 18 and 70 years old with a cervical HPV16 infection that either progressed to CIN3+ or cleared (not recorded which). The material sequenced was blood buffy coat. The DNA read from the CDR3 is TGTGCCAGCAGTACCGGGACAGGGGCTAACTATGGC. Its protein product is CASSTGTGANYG. The whole CDR3 region reads CASSTGTGANYGYTF.